This T cell receptor (beta chain) was recovered during a study of shared clonotypes between healthy human individuals. Whole-study results and caveats: The study found lower generation probabilities in non-shared clonotypes than in those shared by all four donors.

Comment on this clone: Its antigen is as yet unknown.

Measured with immunoSEQ multiplex PCR; TCRdb has only the in-frame clones, and not every one. The profile shows approximately 350,000 clones, about 74% of them singletons. CDR3 length: 14 residues. The V end was cut by 0 bases, the J end by 2 bases, with 7 bases between. Germline-derived CDR1 and CDR2 are MNHNY and SVGAGI (reference sequence). Sequencing input: memory CD4+ T cells sorted from blood. Subset described: CD45RA-negative fraction. The chain recombines TRBV6-6 with TRBJ1-2; a possible D gene is TRBD1 (5 bases). The receptor was derived from a young man in good health. This chain's CDR3 is CASSYSGPNYGYTF. DNA for the CDR3: TGTGCCAGCAGTTACTCGGGGCCCAACTATGGCTACACCTTC.